The present entry profiles one TCR beta chain with its context. Primers included in the PCR were 60 Vbeta and 13 Jbeta primers. TCRdb's copy holds only in-frame clones and misses some; the assay was immunoSEQ multiplex PCR. The table records 75,000 to 95,000 clones, 65% to 85% of them present only once. This specimen belongs to a study of cytomegalovirus exposure and HLA in healthy donors. The source of this sequence is a man aged 50 or older in good health and CMV-seronegative. The sequenced sample was PBMCs.

The CDR3 is CASSYGQGSYGYTF. In nucleotides, the CDR3 is TGTGCCAGCAGTTACGGTCAGGGTAGCTATGGCTACACCTTC. The rearrangement joins TRBV6-6 to TRBJ1-2, with a weak D call TRBD1 (5 bases). Trimming shortened V by 2 bases and J by 4 bases, and 11 bases separated the two germline ends. Germline CDR1 and CDR2: MNHNY and SVGAGI (reference sequence). This CDR3 region has 14 residues.